Shown below are 2 T cell receptor beta chains from a single sample sequenced in a study of T cells in Graves' hyperthyroidism and ophthalmopathy. Authors of the study amplified TCR beta CDR3 regions from RNA transcripts. First-round RT-PCR targeting the TCR CDR3 was performed with the HTBI primer set. A single record per CDR3 protein comes from TCRdb applying MiXCR to the multiplex PCR reads. The table lists about 560,000 distinct CDR3 sequences, about 43% of them singletons. Source material: peripheral blood or thyroid tissue (not recorded which). Source of these receptors: a woman between 18 and 29 years old with Graves' hyperthyroidism.

V and J are TRBV15 and TRBJ1-3; maybe TRBD1 (6 bases). V lost 2 bases, J lost 1 base, and 12 bases lay in between. This CDR3 is 16 amino acids long. Germline V gene data show CDR1 as LNHNV and CDR2 as YYDKDF (reference sequence). CDR3 in amino acids: CATSRPQGYSGNTIYF. The CDR3 nucleotides are TGTGCCACCAGCAGACCTCAGGGGTATTCTGGAAACACCATATATTTT.

This clonotype was counted only a few times. This may be a read error, as it is one base from a much larger clone. This chain links TRBV10-3 with TRBJ1-3; D unresolved. CDR3 length: 15 residues. Germline CDR1 and CDR2: ENHRY and SYGVKD. The CDR3 spells CASSANSLTGDTIYF. Written as DNA, the CDR3 is TGTGCCAGCAGTGCCAACAGTCTAACCGGGGACACCATATATTTT.